The 2 T cell receptor beta chains below all came from one sample that was sequenced in a study of breast tumors, draining lymph nodes, adjacent tissues. TCRdb reanalysed the multiplex PCR reads using MiXCR and keeps one entry per CDR3 protein. The sample carries over 150,000 distinct CDR3 sequences, around a third recorded once. The lymph nodes were axillary draining lymph nodes from breast cancer patients. The material sequenced was axillary lymph node tissue. These receptors were obtained from a female donor with breast cancer. Some clones in this sample may be carry-over from other donors' samples.

This clonotype showed up just a few times. The gene calls are TRBV12-3 or TRBV12-4 and TRBJ2-1, with a weak D call TRBD2 (5 bases). The CDR3 covers 12 residues. V gave up 7 bases and J gave up 9 bases, with 13 bases separating them. DNA for the CDR3: TGTGCCAGCACCAAACTCCGGGGTGAGCAGTTCTTC. This sequence encodes CASTKLRGEQFF.

This clonotype has just a few counts. Sequence at one end of the junction differs from germline and may be a read error. V gene TRBV7-2 combines with J gene TRBJ2-3; 14 nucleotides line up with TRBD2. The germline CDR1 and CDR2 sequences are SGHTA and FQGNSA. CDR3 size: 17 residues. This chain's CDR3 is CASSYGLAGGTTDPQYF. DNA for the CDR3: TGTGCCAGCAGCTACGGACTAGCGGGAGGAACCACAGATCCGCAGTATTTT. The entire variable domain, with the rest obtained from reference TRBV7-2 and TRBJ2-3, is as follows: GAGVSQSPSNKVTEKGKDVELRCDPISGHTALYWYRQSLGQGLEFLIYFQGNSAPDKSGLPSDRFSAERTGGSVSTLTIQRTQQEDSAVYLCASSYGLAGGTTDPQYFGPGTRLTVL.